This T cell receptor (beta chain) comes out of a study of blood T cell repertoires in COVID-19. Study-level background: The United States, Italy and Spain were the sources of the acute and convalescent COVID-19 samples. The cDNA or gDNA used as material had been derived from T cells, B-cell-depleted T cells, or PBMCs.

As processed by the authors: How many nucleated cells were present was estimated from reference gene primer amplification. Method: immunoSEQ multiplex PCR; TCRdb's copy keeps in-frame clones and lacks some. V, J and clone size derive from that table, while D and trimming were established from the DNA sequence. The top ten clones hold 2% to 2.5% of a sample with over 100,000 clones, about 85% of them seen once. The CDR3 sequence is 12 residues long. The V end lost 1 base, the J end lost 9 bases, and 8 bases lay between the germline ends. Germline lookup yields CDR1 LNHDA and CDR2 SQIVND (reference sequence).

Sequencing was done on a sample of peripheral blood. The chain has TRBV19 and TRBJ2-3, with D maybe TRBD1 (6 bases). This receptor was identified in a man aged 50-60 years with active COVID-19. CDR3: CASSIGRGTQYF. In DNA, the CDR3 is TGTGCCAGTAGTATAGGCAGGGGAACGCAGTATTTT.